What follows is one TCR beta chain and its context. The repertoire was sequenced with immunoSEQ multiplex PCR; TCRdb's copy has only in-frame clones and lacks some. The table has around 100,000 clones, 80% to 95% seen once. The CDR3 has 18 amino acids. In germline, CDR1 is SGDLS, CDR2 YYNGEE. J was trimmed by 7 bases and V by 0 bases; bases with no gene match: 14. The sample originates from a study of T cell changes during pregnancy in multiple sclerosis. This chain connects TRBV9 to TRBJ2-2, with 8 bases fitting TRBD2. This clonotype was obtained from a female donor with multiple sclerosis, enrolled in a pregnancy study. The sample consisted of peripheral blood, taken in the third trimester of pregnancy. CDR3 amino acids: CASSVGGAGVRRGGELFF. CDR3 sequence (DNA): TGTGCCAGCAGCGTAGGGGGAGCGGGAGTACGGAGAGGCGGGGAGCTGTTTTTT.